This T cell receptor beta chain was captured by sequencing in a study of blood T cell repertoires in COVID-19. Background on the study: Samples came from the United States, Italy and Spain, spanning acute and convalescent COVID-19. Sources were T cells, B-cell-depleted T cells, or PBMCs; the material itself was cDNA or gDNA.

Original methodology: Quantification of nucleated cells was approximated via reference gene primer amplification. Only in-frame clones appear in the TCRdb table, and some are missing; sequencing was by immunoSEQ multiplex PCR. V, J and clone size reflect that table, while D and trimming were determined from the DNA. In the table there are 250,000 to 350,000 clones, roughly nine tenths of which are singletons. During active infection, Seattle patients enrolled and were then monitored through disease. The sample taken for sequencing was peripheral blood. The origin of this receptor is a woman aged 25-40 years with COVID-19, enrolled during active disease.

Here the CDR3 DNA reads TGCAGCGTTGAAGCGGAGTCTATTGGAGGCTACGAGCAGTACTTC. Protein sequence: CSVEAESIGGYEQYF. The chain couples TRBV29-1 to TRBJ2-7; TRBD2 might be the D (5 bases). Trimming removed 1 base from V and 3 bases from J, with 16 bases in between. This CDR3 spans 15 amino acids. Germline loops: CDR1 SQVTM, CDR2 ANQGSEA.